Each of the 25 T cell receptor beta chains below was sequenced from the same sample in a study of T-cell reconstitution after alpha-beta-depleted transplantation in children. Unique molecular identifiers tagged the TCRbeta library. TCRdb recomputed calls from the PCR reads with MiXCR, one row per CDR3 protein. Of 32,000 or so distinct CDR3 sequences in the sample, around 7% were seen once. These receptors lack a known antigen. Study-level findings and limits: After transplant, at about two months, alpha-beta T cells were reportedly derived from several hundred expanded graft clones.

The sample in question was peripheral blood, obtained 60 days after TCRalphabeta/CD19-depleted stem cell transplant. The receptors stem from a child less than two years old who had a stem cell transplant for acute myeloid leukemia, so the T cells may come from the graft donor.

At least ten counts were recorded for this clonotype. V is TRBV5-1 and J is TRBJ1-5; TRBD1 is a possible D gene (5 bases). V shed 0 bases and J shed 0 bases, with 10 bases lying between them. The germline gives CDR1 SGHRS, CDR2 YFSETQ. The CDR3 sequence is 16 residues long. The CDR3 nucleotides read TGCGCCAGCAGCTTGGATGGGGCGCATAGCAATCAGCCCCAGCATTTT. It codes for CASSLDGAHSNQPQHF.

This clonotype was picked up many times. The chain uses TRBV7-9 and TRBJ2-7, with a weak D call TRBD1 (5 bases). V was clipped by 5 bases and J by 6 bases, with 14 bases between them. The CDR3 covers 13 residues. Germline loops: CDR1 SEHNR, CDR2 FQNEAQ (reference sequence). The chain's CDR3 is CASSRLQGGEQYF. In nucleotides, the CDR3 is TGTGCCAGCAGCCGGCTTCAGGGCGGCGAGCAGTACTTC. The full variable domain, completed using reference TRBV7-9 and TRBJ2-7, is DTGVSQNPRHKITKRGQNVTFRCDPISEHNRLYWYRQTLGQGPEFLTYFQNEAQLEKSRLLSDRFSAERPKGSFSTLEIQRTEQGDSAMYLCASSRLQGGEQYFGPGTRLTVT.

This clonotype was seen repeatedly, ten times or more. The V gene is TRBV7-2, the J gene TRBJ2-1; D remains ambiguous. Germline CDR1 SGHTA, CDR2 FQGNSA. Trimming removed 1 base from V and 4 bases from J, with 11 bases in between. The CDR3 contains 15 residues. This CDR3 is CASSLVLESYNEQFF. The DNA of the CDR3 is TGTGCCAGCAGCTTAGTCCTGGAAAGTTACAATGAGCAGTTCTTC.

This clonotype was recorded at least ten times. The gene calls are TRBV24-1 and TRBJ1-2; D is uncertain. CDR1 and CDR2 (germline): KGHDR, SFDVKD. The CDR3 consists of 13 residues. Trimming left V 4 bases short and J 4 bases short, with 9 bases between. The CDR3 sequence: CATSDPAGYGYTF. CDR3 in DNA: TGTGCCACCAGTGACCCGGCGGGCTATGGCTACACCTTC.

This clonotype appeared many times. The chain has TRBV7-2 and TRBJ1-2; TRBD1 is a possible D gene (5 bases). The CDR3 is made up of 14 amino acids. Trimming pared 5 bases from V and 5 bases from J, leaving 15 bases between. Germline CDR1 is SGHTA and CDR2 is FQGNSA. The CDR3 loop is CASSPGWGSYGYTF. In DNA, the CDR3 is TGTGCCAGCAGCCCCGGGTGGGGGAGTTATGGCTACACCTTC.

This clonotype appeared many times. V and J are TRBV4-2 and TRBJ2-1; 8 bases line up with TRBD2. The CDR3 totals 16 residues. Germline CDR1 LGHNA, CDR2 YNFKEQ. Trimming took 0 bases from V and 8 from J; bases not matched to a gene: 9. The CDR3 here is CASSQEDGGALDEQFF. The CDR3 DNA reads as TGTGCCAGCAGCCAAGAGGACGGGGGGGCCTTGGATGAGCAGTTCTTC.

This clonotype was seen ten or more times. V is TRBV30 and J is TRBJ2-2, with D unresolved. The CDR3 extends over 12 amino acids. V lost 1 base and J lost 3, with 3 bases in between. Germline lookup yields CDR1 GTSNPN and CDR2 SVGIG (reference sequence). The CDR3 sequence: CAWSEYTGELFF. The CDR3 coding sequence is TGTGCCTGGAGTGAATACACCGGGGAGCTGTTTTTT. Based on the CDR3 plus reference TRBV30 and TRBJ2-2, the full variable domain is SQTIHQWPATLVQPVGSPLSLECTVEGTSNPNLYWYRQAAGRGLQLLFYSVGIGQISSEVPQNLSASRPQDRQFILSSKKLLLSDSGFYLCAWSEYTGELFFGEGSRLTVL.

This clonotype showed up many times. V gene TRBV6-2 or TRBV6-3 combines with J gene TRBJ1-1; weak D call: TRBD1 (5 bases). Germline values: CDR1 MNHEY, CDR2 SVGEGT. Trimming shortened V by 7 bases and J by 1 base, and 10 bases separated the two germline ends. The CDR3 loop spans 13 amino acids. The CDR3 bases are TGTGCCAGCATCGACAGCCCGAACACTGAAGCTTTCTTT. Translation: CASIDSPNTEAFF.

Only a few counts were recorded for this clonotype. The V gene is TRBV7-6, the J gene TRBJ2-7, with D maybe TRBD1 (5 bases). CDR3 length equals 15 residues. Germline values: CDR1 SGHVS, CDR2 FNYEAQ. The V end was cut by 4 bases, the J end by 2 bases, with 15 bases between. The CDR3 bases are TGTGCCAGCAGCTCCCCAGGGCTCTCCACCTACGAGCAGTACTTC. This gives the protein CASSSPGLSTYEQYF.

This clonotype was observed many times. The V and J genes are TRBV5-8 and TRBJ1-5; D unresolved. CDR1 and CDR2 (germline): SGHTS, YDEGEE. The CDR3 has 14 residues. V lost 2 bases to trimming and J lost 5 bases, with 11 bases between them. CDR3 DNA sequence: TGTGCCAGCAGCTTTCTTGGTTTATATCAGCCCCAGCATTTT. Translation: CASSFLGLYQPQHF.

This clonotype appeared many times. The chain carries TRBV7-6 and TRBJ2-3; D assignment may be TRBD1 or TRBD2 (5 bases each). Per the germline V gene, CDR1 is SGHVS and CDR2 is FNYEAQ. The CDR3 runs 16 residues. Trimming removed 7 bases at V and 2 bases at J, with 19 bases between. The chain's CDR3 is CASTLRGRGATDTQYF. The DNA for the CDR3 is TGTGCCAGCACCCTACGGGGTCGGGGCGCCACAGATACGCAGTATTTT.

This clonotype was detected ten times or more. This rearrangement joins TRBV15 to TRBJ2-2, with D perhaps matching TRBD2 (6 bases). The CDR3 sequence is 18 residues long. The germline V gene encodes CDR1 LNHNV and CDR2 YYDKDF (reference sequence). V dropped 5 bases and J dropped 5 bases, with 24 bases sitting between them. Here the CDR3 DNA reads TGTGCCACCAGCGGCGGGGACTTGAGACCCTCAGGGACCGGGGAGCTGTTTTTT. Its protein is CATSGGDLRPSGTGELFF.

This clonotype was recorded many times. This chain uses TRBV6-2 or TRBV6-3 with TRBJ2-7, with D possibly matching TRBD1 (7 bases). This CDR3 has 17 amino acids. The germline V gene encodes CDR1 MNHEY and CDR2 SVGEGT. The ends were cut back, 0 bases at V and 3 bases at J, with 18 bases in the middle. The chain's CDR3 is CASSYSIRTGGRYEQYF. The CDR3 DNA sequence: TGTGCCAGCAGTTACTCGATTCGGACAGGAGGGCGCTACGAGCAGTACTTC.

The rearrangement joins TRBV12-3 or TRBV12-4 to TRBJ2-2; a weak D match, TRBD1 (6 bases). The CDR3 extends over 14 amino acids. Between the trimmed V and J ends, which lost 8 bases and 7 bases, there was a span of 17 bases. The CDR3 DNA sequence: TGTGCCAGCTCTGATTCCCCCAGGGGCGGGGAGCTGTTTTTT. This encodes CASSDSPRGGELFF.

This clonotype was seen at least ten times. The V gene is TRBV6-5, the J gene TRBJ1-2; D uncertain. V gave up 8 bases and J gave up 5 bases, with 9 bases separating them. This CDR3 has 11 amino acids. Per germline, CDR1 MNHEY and CDR2 SVGAGI. The CDR3 spells CASYSGYGYTF. DNA of the CDR3: TGTGCCAGCTATTCGGGGTATGGCTACACCTTC.

The sample holds many counts of this clonotype. J is TRBJ1-5 and V is TRBV12-3 or TRBV12-4; a possible D gene is TRBD1 (5 bases). Trimming removed 2 bases at V and 9 bases at J, with 14 bases between. The CDR3 contains 14 residues. CDR3 DNA sequence: TGTGCCAGCAGTTTACGGGGCAGCAGTTGGCCCCAGCATTTT. It is translated as CASSLRGSSWPQHF.

As to this clonotype: This sequence may be a read error, since a much larger clone differs from it by one base. The chain has TRBV6-1 and TRBJ2-1; possibly TRBD1 or TRBD2 for D (5 bases each). The CDR3 contains 13 residues. The germline V gene encodes CDR1 MNHNS and CDR2 SASEGT. The V end lost 10 bases, the J end lost 5 bases, and 15 bases lay between the germline ends. CDR3 DNA: TGTGCCACCTCCGGGACCGTGAACAATGAGCAGTTCTTC. Its protein is CATSGTVNNEQFF.

This clonotype was seen ten or more times. The gene calls are TRBV20-1 and TRBJ1-6, with no clear D. This CDR3 is built from 16 residues. Trimming took off 2 bases at V and 1 base at J, with 12 bases between the two ends. Germline CDR1 and CDR2: DFQATT and SNEGSKA (reference sequence). This CDR3 is CSARQARDSYNSPLHF. The CDR3 bases are TGCAGTGCTAGACAGGCTAGGGATTCCTATAATTCACCCCTCCACTTT.

This clonotype was detected ten times or more. The genes are TRBV7-2 and TRBJ2-5; perhaps TRBD1 as D (5 bases). The CDR3 has 15 amino acids. Germline CDR1 reads SGHTA; CDR2 reads FQGNSA. Trimming left V 2 bases short and J 4 bases short, with 14 bases between. The CDR3 DNA reads TGTGCCAGCAGCTTATACCAGAACAGGAGAGAGACCCAGTACTTC. It encodes CASSLYQNRRETQYF.

This clonotype was recorded at least ten times. One end of the junction fails to match germline, which may point to a read error. This rearrangement joins TRBV7-7 to TRBJ2-2; 8 bases fit TRBD2. Looked up from germline, CDR1 is SSHAT and CDR2 is FNYEAQ (reference sequence). This CDR3 is built from 14 residues. The CDR3 region is CASSLAGRTGELFF. DNA for the CDR3: TGTGCTAGCAGCTTAGCGGGGCGAACCGGGGAGCTGTTTTTT.

This clonotype was found many times. The rearrangement joins TRBV20-1 to TRBJ2-7; 7 nucleotides line up with TRBD1. The germline V gene encodes CDR1 DFQATT and CDR2 SNEGSKA (reference sequence). This CDR3 has 13 amino acids. V trimming: 1 base; J trimming: 4 bases; junction bases outside the gene matches: 4. The CDR3 protein is CSARGGGRYEQYF. The DNA of the CDR3 is TGCAGTGCTAGAGGAGGGGGCCGATACGAGCAGTACTTC.

The table lists this clonotype with many counts. The chain links TRBV11-2 to TRBJ2-7, with 8 bases aligning to TRBD1. The CDR3 consists of 13 residues. CDR1 SGHAT and CDR2 FQNNGV come from the germline V gene. Losses at the gene ends were 7 bases for V and 7 bases for J; bases not matched to a gene: 9. The CDR3 DNA follows: TGTGCCAGCACCTATCAGGGGGCGAGGGAGCAGTACTTC. This encodes CASTYQGAREQYF.

This clonotype appeared many times. The chain couples TRBV12-3 or TRBV12-4 to TRBJ1-1, with unresolved D. The CDR3 contains 12 residues. Deletions cut 7 bases from V and 5 bases from J, with 11 bases between. CDR3 bases: TGTGCCAGCACCGCCCGGAGGACTGAAGCTTTCTTT. It is translated as CASTARRTEAFF.

In this sample, this clonotype turned up many times. V usage is TRBV5-1 and J usage is TRBJ1-2, with no clear D. This CDR3 has 14 residues. Germline CDR1 reads SGHRS; CDR2 reads YFSETQ. V was shortened by 3 bases and J by 8 bases, with 17 bases between the two germline ends. CDR3 sequence: CASSSGGRHRGYTF. The CDR3 DNA reads as TGCGCCAGCAGCTCGGGCGGGAGGCACAGAGGCTACACCTTC.

This clonotype has a count of ten or more. The rearrangement uses TRBV7-8 and TRBJ2-3; TRBD2 matches 13 bases. CDR1 is SGHVS, CDR2 FQNEAQ, per germline. The CDR3 is made up of 16 amino acids. V was pared by 4 bases and J by 5 bases, with 6 bases of the junction left unmatched. The CDR3 loop is CASSSGLAGSGDTQYF. For the CDR3, the DNA is TGTGCCAGCAGCTCGGGACTAGCGGGATCTGGAGATACGCAGTATTTT.